A selection of T cell receptor beta chains follows, all from one sample in a study of blood T cell repertoires in COVID-19. Profiled with immunoSEQ multiplex PCR; TCRdb holds only in-frame clones, not every one. Here the sample spans roughly 250,000 clones, approximately 83% being singletons. The sample taken for sequencing was PBMCs or T cells enriched from blood (not recorded which). The receptors stem from a woman aged 40-49 years with acute COVID-19. CDR3s include the opening cysteine and the closing phenylalanine or tryptophan. A D gene is named only where the DNA matches it firmly. The size of a clone is reported for some rows only, either as once, few or many, or as a class for expanded clones.

clone_size	v_call	j_call	d_call	cdr3_nt	cdr3_aa
-	TRBV19	TRBJ2-1	TRBD2	TGTGCCTCTCAGCTAGCGGGAGCCTACAATGAGCAGTTCTTC	CASQLAGAYNEQFF
-	TRBV6-5	TRBJ2-5	-	TGTGCCAGCAGTTTCTCAACAGGTCAAGAGACCCAGTACTTC	CASSFSTGQETQYF
few	TRBV25-1	TRBJ1-1	-	TGTGCCAGCAGTGGGGGGGAGGCGGACACTGAAGCTTTCTTT	CASSGGEADTEAFF
-	TRBV30	TRBJ2-7	-	TGTGCCTGGAGTGAACAGGGTTACGAGCAGTACTTC	CAWSEQGYEQYF
-	TRBV10-1	TRBJ2-7	-	TGCGCCAGCAGTGAAATCTCCAGAGAGGGGCAGTACTTC	CASSEISREGQYF
-	TRBV4-2	TRBJ2-1	TRBD2	TGTGCCAGCAGCCCGCAGGTCGCGGGAGTGATCAATGAGCAGTTCTTC	CASSPQVAGVINEQFF
-	TRBV11-2	TRBJ2-3	-	TGTGCCAGCAGCTTAGAGACAGGAACTAGCACAGATACGCAGTATTTT	CASSLETGTSTDTQYF
-	TRBV7-8	TRBJ1-5	TRBD1	TGTGCCAGCAGAGTCGGGACAGGGAATCAGCCCCAGCATTTT	CASRVGTGNQPQHF
-	TRBV5-5	TRBJ1-2	TRBD1	TGTGCCAGCAGCCCGACAGGGGCCGGGTATTATGGCTACACCTTC	CASSPTGAGYYGYTF
once	TRBV4-1	TRBJ1-2	-	TGCGCCAGCAGCCAAGACCGCGCTAACTATGGCTACACCTTC	CASSQDRANYGYTF
-	TRBV11-2	TRBJ2-3	TRBD2	TGTGCCAGCAGCTCCGCGATGGCTACTAGCGGGAGTGCAGATACGCAGTATTTT	CASSSAMATSGSADTQYF
-	TRBV19	TRBJ2-1	-	TGTGCCAGTAGTACAGACAGGACCTACAATGAGCAGTTCTTC	CASSTDRTYNEQFF
-	TRBV7-3	TRBJ2-3	-	TGTGCCAGCAGTTTGGGGAACAGGGACACAGATACGCAGTATTTT	CASSLGNRDTDTQYF
-	TRBV6-1	TRBJ1-5	TRBD1	TGTGCCAGCAGTGAAAGGGACAGGGATCAGCCCCAGCATTTT	CASSERDRDQPQHF
-	TRBV7-9	TRBJ1-2	-	TGTGCCAGCAGCTTAGACAGGACTGGCTACACCTTC	CASSLDRTGYTF
-	TRBV9	TRBJ2-1	-	TGTGCCAGCAGCGTAGATGGCCTCCTCGGAGGTGAGCAGTTCTTC	CASSVDGLLGGEQFF
-	TRBV24-1	TRBJ2-1	TRBD2	TGTGCCACCAGTCCTAGCGGTACCTACAATGAGCAGTTCTTC	CATSPSGTYNEQFF
-	TRBV3-1/TRBV3-2	TRBJ1-2	TRBD1	TGTGCCAGCAGCCACTCGGACAGGCACTATGGCTACACCTTC	CASSHSDRHYGYTF
once	TRBV9	TRBJ1-2	-	TGTGCCAGCAGCCCAACGGCCTGGGGGGGAGGGGATAACTATGGCTACACCTTC	CASSPTAWGGGDNYGYTF
few	TRBV5-4	TRBJ2-4	TRBD2	TGTGCCAGCAGCTTGGGACTAGCGGGGGAAAACATTCAGTACTTC	CASSLGLAGENIQYF
-	TRBV7-9	TRBJ2-1	-	TGTGCCAGCAGCTTAGACCCGATACTAGTCGAGGAGCAGTTCTTC	CASSLDPILVEEQFF
-	TRBV3-1/TRBV3-2	TRBJ1-5	-	TGTGCCAGCAGCCAAGCAGGGGTCAATCAGCCCCAGCATTTT	CASSQAGVNQPQHF
-	TRBV25-1	TRBJ2-1	-	TGTGCCAGCGGTCTTTCCCTTATTAGCTCCTACAATGAGCAGTTCTTC	CASGLSLISSYNEQFF
-	TRBV19	TRBJ1-3	-	TGTGCCAGTAGTATCATGCGGGTCACTGGAAACACCATATATTTT	CASSIMRVTGNTIYF
-	TRBV5-5	TRBJ2-1	TRBD1	TGTGCCAGCAGCTTGAAACGGGACAGCTCCTACAATGAGCAGTTCTTC	CASSLKRDSSYNEQFF
-	TRBV30	TRBJ2-2	TRBD2	TGTGCCTGGAGTGTATGGGCTAGCGGGAGCGGGGCCGGGGAGCTGTTTTTT	CAWSVWASGSGAGELFF
-	TRBV2	TRBJ1-1	-	TGTGCCAGCAGTCCCCGCGTGGTGAACACTGAAGCTTTCTTT	CASSPRVVNTEAFF
-	TRBV11-3	TRBJ2-1	TRBD2	TGTGCCAGCAGCTTAGCGGGCGGGGGGCTAGCGGTTTACAATGAGCAGTTCTTC	CASSLAGGGLAVYNEQFF
-	TRBV29-1	TRBJ1-2	-	TGCAGCGTTTCCGCCACAGGGATCTATGGCTACACCTTC	CSVSATGIYGYTF
-	TRBV5-1	TRBJ1-1	-	TGCGCCAGCAGCTTGGGGGGGAGGACTGAAGCTTTCTTT	CASSLGGRTEAFF
once	TRBV2	TRBJ2-2	TRBD1	TGTGCCAGCAGTCCCGGACAGGGGTACACCGGGGAGCTGTTTTTT	CASSPGQGYTGELFF
-	TRBV7-8	TRBJ2-3	-	TGTGCCAGCAGCTTAGTCCCAGCGGGCATCACAGATACGCAGTATTTT	CASSLVPAGITDTQYF
-	TRBV7-8	TRBJ2-2	-	TGTGCCAGCAGCTCTACAGGGTTCACCGGGGAGCTGTTTTTT	CASSSTGFTGELFF
-	TRBV6-5	TRBJ1-2	TRBD1	TGTGCCAGCAGTACGCGGACAGGGGGTTATGGCTACACCTTC	CASSTRTGGYGYTF
-	TRBV4-1	TRBJ2-4	TRBD1	TGCGCCAGCAGCGAAAGGGACAGGGGACGGGCCAAAAACATTCAGTACTTC	CASSERDRGRAKNIQYF
-	TRBV20-1	TRBJ2-1	-	TGCAGTGCTAGTCCCTATGGGGGGAGCTCCTACAATGAGCAGTTCTTC	CSASPYGGSSYNEQFF
-	TRBV15	TRBJ2-7	TRBD2	TGTGCCACCAGCGGCGGGGGACTAGCCTCTTACGAGCAGTACTTC	CATSGGGLASYEQYF
-	TRBV13	TRBJ2-5	TRBD2	TGTGCCAGCAATAGGCAGCGGGAGTACCAAGAGACCCAGTACTTC	CASNRQREYQETQYF
-	TRBV3-1/TRBV3-2	TRBJ1-2	-	TGTGCCAGCAGCCGAGGTGCTGCTAACTATGGCTACACCTTC	CASSRGAANYGYTF
-	TRBV5-3	TRBJ2-1	TRBD2	TGTGCCAGAAGCTTGGACGGGAGGAGCTCCTACAATGAGCAGTTCTTC	CARSLDGRSSYNEQFF
-	TRBV2	TRBJ2-7	TRBD2	TGTGCCAGCAGACCTGGGACTAGCGGCTACGAGCAGTACTTC	CASRPGTSGYEQYF
once	TRBV2	TRBJ2-7	TRBD1	TGTGCCAGCAGATCAGGACAGGGGGCTAGGTATTTTGAGCAGTACTTC	CASRSGQGARYFEQYF
-	TRBV19	TRBJ2-1	TRBD2	TGTGCCAGTAGTATAAGCCTAGCGGGAGTCGATGAGCAGTTCTTC	CASSISLAGVDEQFF
-	TRBV5-1	TRBJ1-1	-	TGCGCCAGCAGCCCGGACGGACACAAGAACACTGAAGCTTTCTTT	CASSPDGHKNTEAFF
once	TRBV27	TRBJ2-1	-	TGTGCCAGCAGTTTATTCAGGGGCTACAATGAGCAGTTCTTC	CASSLFRGYNEQFF
-	TRBV7-9	TRBJ2-2	TRBD2	TGTGCCAGCAGCCTCGGGACTAGCGGTTACACCGGGGAGCTGTTTTTT	CASSLGTSGYTGELFF
-	TRBV7-8	TRBJ2-1	TRBD2	TGTGCCAGCAGCCTTAGCGGGAGGGGATACAATGAGCAGTTCTTC	CASSLSGRGYNEQFF
-	TRBV24-1	TRBJ2-1	-	TGTGCCACCAGTGATTTTGGGACTCCAGGCGATGAGCAGTTCTTC	CATSDFGTPGDEQFF
-	TRBV5-6	TRBJ1-1	-	TGTGCCAGCAGCTTGGAGGCGCGGCTCACTGAAGCTTTCTTT	CASSLEARLTEAFF
-	TRBV24-1	TRBJ1-2	-	TGTGCCACCAGTGATTTGGCAGGTCTTACCTATGGCTACACCTTC	CATSDLAGLTYGYTF
-	TRBV5-4	TRBJ2-1	TRBD2	TGTGCCAGCAGCTTGGGTCCACCCGGACTAGCGGGAGTAGGTGAGCAGTTCTTC	CASSLGPPGLAGVGEQFF
-	TRBV5-1	TRBJ2-1	-	TGCGCCAGCAGCTTGACCGGGGAAGTTGGTGAGCAGTTCTTC	CASSLTGEVGEQFF
-	TRBV29-1	TRBJ1-2	-	TGCAGCGTTGCCCTAGCCTTGGGCTATGGCTACACCTTC	CSVALALGYGYTF
-	TRBV30	TRBJ2-1	TRBD2	TGTGCCTGGAGTGTACGGGGGGATGAGCAGTTCTTC	CAWSVRGDEQFF
-	TRBV6-5	TRBJ1-1	-	TGTGCCAGCAGTTACTCGATCCAGGGTGGCACTGAAGCTTTCTTT	CASSYSIQGGTEAFF